These 18 T cell receptor beta chains were sequenced from one sample in a study of T-cell reconstitution after alpha-beta-depleted transplantation in children. A TCRbeta library incorporating unique molecular identifiers was prepared. From the PCR reads, TCRdb called clonotypes with MiXCR, one entry per CDR3 protein. The sample carries 500,000 to 600,000 distinct CDR3 sequences, more than 20% recorded once. Sequencing used PBMCs, obtained before TCRalphabeta/CD19-depleted stem cell transplant. Receptors originate from a boy in the first two years of life with Wiskott-Aldrich syndrome, due to receive a stem cell transplant.

This clonotype was counted only a few times. This chain connects TRBV5-1 to TRBJ2-5; D ambiguous. V was shortened by 0 bases and J by 5 bases, with 8 bases between the two germline ends. Germline lookup yields CDR1 SGHRS and CDR2 YFSETQ. There are 13 residues in the CDR3. CDR3: CASSLVPWETQYF. CDR3 nucleotide sequence: TGCGCCAGCAGCTTGGTTCCATGGGAGACCCAGTACTTC.

The rearrangement links TRBV5-1 to TRBJ2-2; tentative D call: TRBD1 (6 bases). CDR1 is SGHRS and CDR2 is YFSETQ in the germline V gene. CDR3 size: 17 residues. Trimming left V 0 bases short and J 5 bases short, with 17 bases between. The CDR3 spells CASSLGGRGIGTGELFF. In nucleotides, the CDR3 is TGCGCCAGCAGCTTGGGTGGCAGGGGAATTGGAACCGGGGAGCTGTTTTTT.

This clonotype has at least ten counts. The rearrangement links TRBV3-1 to TRBJ2-7; 9 nucleotides align to TRBD2. The germline CDR1 and CDR2 sequences are LGHDT and YNNKEL (reference sequence). With V trimmed by 5 bases and J by 4 bases, 12 bases remained unmatched. This CDR3 region has 16 residues. The CDR3 protein is CASSAEEAGGGYEQYF. CDR3 DNA sequence: TGTGCCAGCAGCGCCGAGGAGGCGGGAGGGGGATACGAGCAGTACTTC.

This clonotype was counted a few times. The V and J genes are TRBV9 and TRBJ2-5; TRBD1 matches at 8 bases. Germline-derived CDR1 and CDR2 are SGDLS and YYNGEE. Losses at the gene ends were 0 bases for V and 2 bases for J; bases not matched to a gene: 18. This CDR3 has 20 amino acids. This chain's CDR3 is CASSVGIPGQAATLQETQYF. The CDR3 nucleotides read TGTGCCAGCAGCGTAGGCATACCGGGACAGGCGGCGACCCTACAAGAGACCCAGTACTTC.

This clonotype was observed a few times. The chain couples TRBV5-1 to TRBJ1-2; 7 bases match TRBD1. The CDR3 spans 15 residues. CDR1 is SGHRS and CDR2 is YFSETQ in the germline V gene. After removal of 4 bases from V and 4 bases from J, the junction contained 10 bases not matched to a gene. As DNA, the CDR3 is TGCGCCAGCAGCCCTCAGGGGGGTCAACTCTATGGCTACACCTTC. It translates to CASSPQGGQLYGYTF. Full variable domain (outside the CDR3, taken from reference TRBV5-1 and TRBJ1-2): KAGVTQTPRYLIKTRGQQVTLSCSPISGHRSVSWYQQTPGQGLQFLFEYFSETQRNKGNFPGRFSGRQFSNSRSEMNVSTLELGDSALYLCASSPQGGQLYGYTFGSGTRLTVV.

The gene calls are TRBV4-1 and TRBJ1-2; D is perhaps TRBD1 (5 bases). V was trimmed by 4 bases and J by 5 bases, leaving 17 bases between them. The length of the CDR3 is 15 residues. CDR1 is MGHRA and CDR2 is YSYEKL in the germline V gene. The CDR3 is CASSRSRGRRYGYTF. The CDR3 DNA is TGCGCCAGCAGCCGCTCGAGGGGCCGTCGATATGGCTACACCTTC.

This clonotype was found a few times. This chain links TRBV6-1 with TRBJ2-4; a possible D gene is TRBD2 (5 bases). Trimming pared 5 bases from V and 3 bases from J, leaving 14 bases between. The germline gives CDR1 MNHNS, CDR2 SASEGT. This CDR3 is built from 15 residues. In nucleotides, the CDR3 is TGTGCCAGCAGTATTTTGCGGGTGGACAAAAACATTCAGTACTTC. It codes for CASSILRVDKNIQYF.

V gene TRBV7-2 combines with J gene TRBJ1-5; unclear D gene. The length of the CDR3 is 13 residues. Between the trimmed V and J ends, which lost 2 bases and 6 bases, there was a span of 8 bases. Per the germline V gene, CDR1 is SGHTA and CDR2 is FQGNSA. The CDR3 loop reads CASSLIHTQPQHF. The CDR3 DNA reads TGTGCCAGCAGCTTAATACACACTCAGCCCCAGCATTTT.

There are a few counts of this clonotype. The V gene is TRBV24-1, the J gene TRBJ2-1; D might be TRBD2 (6 bases). With 9 bases removed from V and 6 bases from J, the gap between germline ends came to 14 bases. The CDR3 has 13 residues. Germline V gene sequence: CDR1 KGHDR, CDR2 SFDVKD. The CDR3 reads CATQRASANEQFF. The CDR3 coding sequence is TGTGCCACCCAGAGAGCTAGCGCCAATGAGCAGTTCTTC.

This clonotype has only a few counts. This rearrangement joins TRBV7-9 to TRBJ2-1; a weak D match, TRBD2 (6 bases). Germline CDR1 SEHNR, CDR2 FQNEAQ (reference sequence). Trimming removed 4 bases from V and 4 bases from J, with 20 bases in between. The CDR3 is made up of 17 amino acids. CDR3 sequence reads: CASSSIGHSGAYNEQFF. CDR3 DNA: TGTGCCAGCAGCTCAATCGGTCATTCGGGAGCTTACAATGAGCAGTTCTTC.

This clonotype appeared a few times. This chain connects TRBV27 to TRBJ2-5; 7 bases are a match to TRBD2. Per the germline V gene, CDR1 is MNHEY and CDR2 is SMNVEV (reference sequence). The CDR3 is 16 residues long. The V and J ends lost 5 bases and 5 bases, in that order; junction bases with no gene match: 14. The CDR3 here is CASSPGLAAGSETQYF. The CDR3 DNA reads as TGTGCCAGCAGTCCGGGTCTAGCGGCGGGGAGTGAGACCCAGTACTTC.

The CDR3 region is CSVDEGRTDTQYF. CDR3 DNA sequence: TGCAGCGTTGACGAGGGCCGGACAGATACGCAGTATTTT. The chain employs TRBV29-1 and TRBJ2-3; TRBD2 might be the D (5 bases). V lost 3 bases to trimming and J lost 3 bases, with 10 bases between them. The CDR3 runs to 13 residues. Germline-derived CDR1 and CDR2 are SQVTM and ANQGSEA.

The chain combines TRBV12-3 or TRBV12-4 with TRBJ2-5; D unclear. V dropped 8 bases and J dropped 4 bases, with 11 bases sitting between them. The CDR3 length is 12 residues. The CDR3 bases are TGTGCCAGCGGGTCGGGTAGAGAGACCCAGTACTTC. Amino acid sequence: CASGSGRETQYF.

J is TRBJ1-1 and V is TRBV5-6; D is possibly TRBD1 (6 bases). Germline CDR1 and CDR2: SGHDT and YYEEEE. The ends were cut back, 4 bases at V and 3 bases at J, with 16 bases in the middle. The CDR3 has 15 residues. CDR3 nucleotides: TGTGCCAGCAGCGTACAACTTAACAGGGACACTGAAGCTTTCTTT. Translation: CASSVQLNRDTEAFF.

The V and J genes are TRBV10-3 and TRBJ2-6, with no clear D. Germline V gene lookup returns CDR1 ENHRY and CDR2 SYGVKD. This CDR3 spans 15 amino acids. The V end was cut by 6 bases, the J end by 0 bases, with 9 bases between. The CDR3 DNA reads TGTGCCATCAGGGAACTGAGCTCTGGGGCCAACGTCCTGACTTTC. Its translation is CAIRELSSGANVLTF.

CDR3 in DNA: TGTGCCAGCAGCGCCCGACAGGGCAGGGTGGAGTATTTT. This sequence encodes CASSARQGRVEYF. V is TRBV9 and J is TRBJ2-3, with 7 bases identical to TRBD1. CDR3 length equals 13 residues. V gave up 3 bases and J gave up 13 bases; unmatched junction bases: 11. Per germline, CDR1 SGDLS and CDR2 YYNGEE.

This clonotype was observed a handful of times. The chain links TRBV29-1 to TRBJ2-1; 10 positions agree with TRBD2. Trimming at V came to 4 bases and at J to 4 bases, leaving 4 bases not matched to a gene. Germline CDR1 and CDR2: SQVTM and ANQGSEA. The CDR3 is 14 residues long. Here the CDR3 reads CSVGQRGGYNEQFF. The CDR3 DNA sequence: TGCAGCGTTGGGCAGCGGGGGGGATACAATGAGCAGTTCTTC.

This clonotype was counted a few times. The V gene is TRBV7-9, the J gene TRBJ1-4, with D perhaps TRBD1 (5 bases). The CDR3 is 15 amino acids. V lost 4 bases, J lost 0 bases, and 9 bases lay in between. The germline V gene has CDR1 SEHNR and CDR2 FQNEAQ (reference sequence). CDR3 DNA sequence: TGTGCCAGCAGCTCTTTGACAGCAACTAATGAAAAACTGTTTTTT. The encoded protein is CASSSLTATNEKLFF.